This TCR beta chain originates from a study of metastatic and nonmetastatic thyroid tumors (dated by TCRdb to between 2020 and 2021). For the wider study: Repertoires from peripheral blood and from tumor or nodule tissue samples of malignant and benign thyroid patients were compared.

Including cysteine and phenylalanine, the CDR3 has 15 amino acids. The entry retains the CDR3 DNA only, 45 bases that are in frame from base 1. The germline V gene specifies SGHVS as CDR1 and FNYEAQ as CDR2. Trimming accounts for 4 bases at V and 3 bases at J, while the number of junction bases matched to no gene is 3. No patient had received any treatment before thyroid surgery. Using T-cell receptor beta sequencing, the study looked back at clinical samples from patients collected from the early 2010s to the late 2010s. This clone was seen ten or more times. This receptor's antigen is unknown. No base quality information exists; no much larger clone differs at one position. Library preparation employed PCR. Reads for this sample came from an Illumina HiSeq 4000. High-throughput sequencing was used to profile the CDR3 region of the TCR beta-chain in every patient. The study's processing was this. CDR3 differences across clinicopathological groups were used to build a classifier for discriminating distant-metastatic papillary thyroid cancer patients. Repertoire diversity was assessed with the Shannon index, and tumor-blood repertoire similarity with the Morisita-Horn index. Starting from the raw public reads, TCRdb applied fastp trimming at Q25, assembled clones with MiXCR and retained in-frame beta chains. The V and J calls shown here were made by TCRdb, not taken from the authors' results. Recorded for this sample are under 55,000 clones; around a sixth of them occurred a single time. 3% of the sample is in the top ten clones.

Study-wide findings and limitations: In both blood and tumor samples, malignant tumors were reported to have significantly higher TCR beta diversity than benign nodules.

The sample was blood. The chain uses TRBV7-6 and TRBJ2-5; 12 bases in the junction line up with TRBD2. This receptor was identified in a female donor with papillary thyroid cancer or a benign thyroid nodule (not recorded which). Some clones in this sample may be carry-over from other donors' samples. CDR3 reads: CASSSRTSGKETQYF. The DNA sequence is given as TGTGCCAGCAGCTCCAGGACTAGCGGGAAAGAGACCCAGTACTTC.